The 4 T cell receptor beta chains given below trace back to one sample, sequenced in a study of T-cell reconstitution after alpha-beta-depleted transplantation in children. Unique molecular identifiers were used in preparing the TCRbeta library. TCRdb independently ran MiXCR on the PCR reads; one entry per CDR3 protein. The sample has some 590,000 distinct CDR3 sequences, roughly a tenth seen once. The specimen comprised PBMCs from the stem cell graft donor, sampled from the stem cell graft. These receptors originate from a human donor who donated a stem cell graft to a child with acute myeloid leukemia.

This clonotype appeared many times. CDR3 region: CATSVGELAGIGNEQFF. The DNA for the CDR3 is TGTGCCACCAGTGTGGGGGAACTAGCGGGAATCGGGAATGAGCAGTTCTTC. The chain employs TRBV24-1 and TRBJ2-1; 10 bases line up with TRBD2. CDR1 and CDR2 (germline): KGHDR, SFDVKD. The CDR3 has 17 residues. V lost 5 bases, J lost 7 bases, and 13 bases stayed unmatched.

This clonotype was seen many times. DNA for the CDR3: TGTGCCAGCAGCCAAGAGTCTAGCGCCTACAATGAGCAGTTCTTC. Its translation is CASSQESSAYNEQFF. The chain links TRBV4-2 to TRBJ2-1; D is perhaps TRBD2 (6 bases). Germline lookup yields CDR1 LGHNA and CDR2 YNFKEQ. Trimming pared 0 bases from V and 2 bases from J, leaving 8 bases between. There are 15 residues in the CDR3.

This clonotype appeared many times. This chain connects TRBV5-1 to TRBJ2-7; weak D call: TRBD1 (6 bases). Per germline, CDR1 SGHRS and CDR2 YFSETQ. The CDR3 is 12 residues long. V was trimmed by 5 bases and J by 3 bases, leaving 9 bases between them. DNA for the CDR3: TGCGCCAGCAGAGACAGGTTCTACGAGCAGTACTTC. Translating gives CASRDRFYEQYF.

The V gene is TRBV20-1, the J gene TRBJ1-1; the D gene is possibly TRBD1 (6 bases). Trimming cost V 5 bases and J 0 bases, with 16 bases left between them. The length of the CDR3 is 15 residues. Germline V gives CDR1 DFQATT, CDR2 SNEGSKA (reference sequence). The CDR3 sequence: CSAPSPQGLNTEAFF. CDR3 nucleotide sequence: TGCAGTGCTCCTAGCCCACAGGGCTTGAACACTGAAGCTTTCTTT.